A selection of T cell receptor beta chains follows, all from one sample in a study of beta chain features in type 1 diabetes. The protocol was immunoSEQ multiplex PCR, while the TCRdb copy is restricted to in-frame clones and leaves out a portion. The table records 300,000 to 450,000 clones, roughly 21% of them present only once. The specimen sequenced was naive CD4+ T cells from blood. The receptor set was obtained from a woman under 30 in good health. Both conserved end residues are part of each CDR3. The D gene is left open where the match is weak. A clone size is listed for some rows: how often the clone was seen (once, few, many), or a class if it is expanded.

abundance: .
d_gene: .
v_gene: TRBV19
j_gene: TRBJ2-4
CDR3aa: CATVPGGHIQYF
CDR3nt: TGTGCCACCGTCCCCGGGGGACACATTCAGTACTTC

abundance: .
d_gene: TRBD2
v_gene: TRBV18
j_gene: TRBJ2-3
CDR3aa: CASSLSTSSGSTDTQYF
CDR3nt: TGTGCCAGCTCACTAAGCACGTCTAGCGGGAGCACAGATACGCAGTATTTT

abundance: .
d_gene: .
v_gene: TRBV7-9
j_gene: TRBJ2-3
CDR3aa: CASSPGGSNTDTQYF
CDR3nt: TGTGCCAGCAGCCCCGGCGGGTCTAACACAGATACGCAGTATTTT

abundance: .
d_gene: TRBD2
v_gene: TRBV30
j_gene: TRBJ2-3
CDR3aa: CAWSGARLAGVTQYF
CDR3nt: TGTGCCTGGAGTGGGGCGCGACTAGCGGGAGTTACGCAGTATTTT

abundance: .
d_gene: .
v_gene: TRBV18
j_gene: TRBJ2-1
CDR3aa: CASSPRGARGSYNEQFF
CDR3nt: TGTGCCAGCTCACCTCGGGGAGCAAGGGGGTCCTACAATGAGCAGTTCTTC

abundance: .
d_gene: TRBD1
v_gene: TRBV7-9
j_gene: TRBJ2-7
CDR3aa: CASSLVGDRRRYEQYF
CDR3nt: TGTGCCAGCAGCTTAGTAGGGGACAGACGAAGGTACGAGCAGTACTTC

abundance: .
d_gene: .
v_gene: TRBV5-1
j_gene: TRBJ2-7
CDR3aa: CASSGAGTYEQYF
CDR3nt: TGCGCCAGCAGCGGGGCTGGGACCTACGAGCAGTACTTC

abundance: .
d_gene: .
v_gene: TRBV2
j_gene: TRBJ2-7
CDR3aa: CASRRAFSYEQYF
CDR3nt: TGTGCCAGCAGGAGAGCTTTCTCCTACGAGCAGTACTTC

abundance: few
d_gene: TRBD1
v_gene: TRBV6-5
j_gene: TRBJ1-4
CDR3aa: CASSFRDREKLFF
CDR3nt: TGTGCCAGCAGTTTCCGGGACAGGGAAAAACTGTTTTTT

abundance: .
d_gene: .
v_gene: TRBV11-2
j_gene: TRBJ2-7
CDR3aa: CASSFPPGEQYF
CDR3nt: TGTGCCAGCAGCTTCCCCCCAGGCGAGCAGTACTTC

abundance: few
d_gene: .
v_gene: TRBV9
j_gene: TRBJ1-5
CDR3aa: CASSSTSGDQPQHF
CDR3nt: TGTGCCAGCAGCTCTACCTCTGGAGATCAGCCCCAGCATTTT

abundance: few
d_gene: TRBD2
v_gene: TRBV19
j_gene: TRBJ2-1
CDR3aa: CASSKSSGRAPEQFF
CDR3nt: TGTGCCAGTAGTAAGTCTAGCGGGAGGGCCCCTGAGCAGTTCTTC

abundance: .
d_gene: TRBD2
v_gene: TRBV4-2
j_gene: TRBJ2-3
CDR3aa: CASSQERGTTDTQYF
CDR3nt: TGTGCCAGCAGCCAAGAGCGGGGGACGACAGATACGCAGTATTTT

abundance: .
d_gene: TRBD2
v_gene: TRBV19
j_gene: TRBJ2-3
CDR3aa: CASSYYSGSFADTQYF
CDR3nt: TGTGCCAGTAGTTACTATAGCGGGAGTTTCGCAGATACGCAGTATTTT

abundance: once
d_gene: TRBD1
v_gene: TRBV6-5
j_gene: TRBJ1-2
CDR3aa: CASSDRGGYTF
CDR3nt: TGTGCCAGCAGTGACAGGGGAGGCTACACCTTC

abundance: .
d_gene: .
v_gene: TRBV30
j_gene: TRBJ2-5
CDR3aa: CAWSPSVETQYF
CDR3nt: TGTGCCTGGAGTCCCTCGGTAGAGACCCAGTACTTC

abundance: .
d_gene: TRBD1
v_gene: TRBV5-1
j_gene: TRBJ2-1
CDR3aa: CASSLANRGSYNEQFF
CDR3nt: TGCGCCAGCAGCTTGGCCAACAGGGGCTCCTACAATGAGCAGTTCTTC

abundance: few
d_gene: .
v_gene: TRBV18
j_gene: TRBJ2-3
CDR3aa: CASQGTRGTDTQYF
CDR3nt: TGTGCCAGTCAAGGGACAAGGGGCACAGATACGCAGTATTTT

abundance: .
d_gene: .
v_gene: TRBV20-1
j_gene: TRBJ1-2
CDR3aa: CSAKPGYGYTF
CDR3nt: TGCAGTGCTAAGCCGGGGTATGGCTACACCTTC

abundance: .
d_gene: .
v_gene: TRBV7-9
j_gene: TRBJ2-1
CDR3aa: CASSFVEAGEQFF
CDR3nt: TGTGCCAGCAGCTTCGTTGAAGCGGGTGAGCAGTTCTTC

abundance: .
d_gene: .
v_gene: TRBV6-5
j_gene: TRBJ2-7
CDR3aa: CASSYSRGRDYEQYF
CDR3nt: TGTGCCAGCAGTTATTCCCGAGGGCGGGATTACGAGCAGTACTTC

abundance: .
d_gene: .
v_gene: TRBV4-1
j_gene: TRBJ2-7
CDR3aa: CASSQIGAHEQYF
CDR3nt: TGCGCCAGCAGCCAGATAGGGGCCCACGAGCAGTACTTC

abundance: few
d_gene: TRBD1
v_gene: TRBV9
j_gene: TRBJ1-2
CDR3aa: CASSRGQGDYGYTF
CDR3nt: TGTGCCAGCAGCCGAGGACAGGGAGATTATGGCTACACCTTC

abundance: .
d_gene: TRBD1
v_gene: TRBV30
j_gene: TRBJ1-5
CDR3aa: CAWSASRTGGGNQPQHF
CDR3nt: TGTGCCTGGAGTGCATCCCGGACAGGGGGCGGCAATCAGCCCCAGCATTTT

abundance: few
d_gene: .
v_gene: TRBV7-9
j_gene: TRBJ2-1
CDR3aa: CASSLWDSSSYNEQFF
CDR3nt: TGTGCCAGCAGCTTATGGGACTCGAGCTCCTACAATGAGCAGTTCTTC

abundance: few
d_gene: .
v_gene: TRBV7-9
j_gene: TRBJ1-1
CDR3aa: CASSRGGNTEAFF
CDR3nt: TGTGCCAGCAGCCGGGGGGGGAACACTGAAGCTTTCTTT

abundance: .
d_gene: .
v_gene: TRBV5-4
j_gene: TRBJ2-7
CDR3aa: CASSQGHGPTYEQYF
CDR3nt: TGTGCCAGCAGCCAGGGACACGGACCAACCTACGAGCAGTACTTC

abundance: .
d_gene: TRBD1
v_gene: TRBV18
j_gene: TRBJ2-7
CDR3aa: CASSPFVATGVIYEQYF
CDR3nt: TGTGCCAGCTCACCATTCGTGGCGACAGGGGTCATCTACGAGCAGTACTTC

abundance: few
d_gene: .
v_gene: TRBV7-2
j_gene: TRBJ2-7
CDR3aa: CASSLALGSSYEQYF
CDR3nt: TGTGCCAGCAGCTTAGCGTTGGGCAGCTCCTACGAGCAGTACTTC

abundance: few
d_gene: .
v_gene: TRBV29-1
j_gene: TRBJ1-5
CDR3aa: CSPEGPRPRGNQPQHF
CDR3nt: TGCAGCCCTGAAGGTCCGCGCCCCAGGGGCAATCAGCCCCAGCATTTT

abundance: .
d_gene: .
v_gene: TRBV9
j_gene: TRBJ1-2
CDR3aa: CASSVPTFNYGYTF
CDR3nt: TGTGCCAGCAGCGTCCCGACTTTTAACTATGGCTACACCTTC

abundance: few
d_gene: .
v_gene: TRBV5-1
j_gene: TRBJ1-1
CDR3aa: CASSLGVMNTEAFF
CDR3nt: TGCGCCAGCAGCTTAGGGGTTATGAACACTGAAGCTTTCTTT

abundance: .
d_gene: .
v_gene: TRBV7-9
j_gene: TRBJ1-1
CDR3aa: CASSSSGRGTEAFF
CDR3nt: TGTGCCAGCAGCTCTAGTGGCAGGGGCACTGAAGCTTTCTTT

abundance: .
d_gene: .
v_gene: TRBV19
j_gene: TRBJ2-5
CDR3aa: CASSIERGETQYF
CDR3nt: TGTGCCAGTAGTATAGAAAGGGGAGAGACCCAGTACTTC

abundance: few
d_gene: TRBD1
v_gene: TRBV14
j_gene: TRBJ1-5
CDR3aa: CASSSPDREGNQPQHF
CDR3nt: TGTGCCAGCAGCTCTCCGGACAGGGAAGGCAATCAGCCCCAGCATTTT

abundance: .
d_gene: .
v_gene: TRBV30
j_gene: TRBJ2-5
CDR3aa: CAWSVAGETQYF
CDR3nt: TGTGCCTGGAGTGTAGCAGGGGAGACCCAGTACTTC

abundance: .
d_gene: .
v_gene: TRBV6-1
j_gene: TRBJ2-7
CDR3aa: CAILSTGISYEQYF
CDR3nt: TGTGCCATCCTATCGACCGGGATTTCCTACGAGCAGTACTTC

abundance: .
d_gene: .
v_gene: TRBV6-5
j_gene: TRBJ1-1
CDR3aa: CASSYSGDSNTEAFF
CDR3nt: TGTGCCAGCAGTTACTCCGGAGACTCGAACACTGAAGCTTTCTTT

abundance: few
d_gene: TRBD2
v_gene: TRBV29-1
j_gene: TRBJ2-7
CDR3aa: CSVRTSGRWNEQYF
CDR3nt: TGCAGCGTCCGAACTAGCGGGAGGTGGAACGAGCAGTACTTC

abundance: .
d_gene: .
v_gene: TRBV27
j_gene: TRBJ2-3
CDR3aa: CASSLLVLRRNSTDTQYF
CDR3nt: TGTGCCAGCAGTCTCCTAGTGCTACGTCGGAATTCAACAGATACGCAGTATTTT

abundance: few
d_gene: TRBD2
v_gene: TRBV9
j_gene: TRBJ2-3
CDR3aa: CASNAGTSEADTQYF
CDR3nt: TGTGCCAGCAACGCCGGGACTAGCGAGGCAGATACGCAGTATTTT

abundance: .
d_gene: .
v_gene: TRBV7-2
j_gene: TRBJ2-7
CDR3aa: CASSLVYQYEQYF
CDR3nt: TGTGCCAGCAGCTTAGTTTACCAGTACGAGCAGTACTTC

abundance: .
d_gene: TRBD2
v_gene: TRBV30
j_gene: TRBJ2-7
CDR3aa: CAWSPLGGDLYEQYF
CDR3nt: TGTGCCTGGAGCCCGCTGGGAGGGGATCTCTACGAGCAGTACTTC

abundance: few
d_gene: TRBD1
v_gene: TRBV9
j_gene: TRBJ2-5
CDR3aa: CASSVDRGWQETQYF
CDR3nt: TGTGCCAGCAGCGTTGACAGGGGGTGGCAAGAGACCCAGTACTTC

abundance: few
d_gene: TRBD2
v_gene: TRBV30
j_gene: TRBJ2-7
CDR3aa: CAWTGLAGGQYF
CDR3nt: TGTGCCTGGACCGGACTAGCGGGAGGGCAGTACTTC

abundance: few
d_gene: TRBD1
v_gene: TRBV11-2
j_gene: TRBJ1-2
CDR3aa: CASNRDRANYGYTF
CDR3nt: TGTGCCAGCAACCGGGACAGGGCTAACTATGGCTACACCTTC

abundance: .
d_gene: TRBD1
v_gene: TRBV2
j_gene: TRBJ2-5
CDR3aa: CASSEGQRIQETQYF
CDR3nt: TGTGCCAGCAGTGAGGGACAGAGAATCCAAGAGACCCAGTACTTC

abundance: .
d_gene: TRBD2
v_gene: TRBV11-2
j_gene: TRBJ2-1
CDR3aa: CASRRGGLSLAEQFF
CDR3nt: TGTGCCAGCAGGCGGGGGGGCCTGTCCCTGGCTGAGCAGTTCTTC

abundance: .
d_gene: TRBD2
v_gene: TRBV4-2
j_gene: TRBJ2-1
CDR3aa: CASSPTSGRRNEQFF
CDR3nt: TGTGCCAGCAGCCCCACTAGCGGGAGAAGAAATGAGCAGTTCTTC

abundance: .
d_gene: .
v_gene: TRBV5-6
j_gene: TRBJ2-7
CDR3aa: CASSFPRMQGYEQYF
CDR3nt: TGTGCCAGCAGCTTCCCCCGGATGCAGGGCTACGAGCAGTACTTC

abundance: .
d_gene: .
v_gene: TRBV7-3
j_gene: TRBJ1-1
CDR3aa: CASSLGTNMNTEAFF
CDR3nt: TGTGCCAGCAGCCTTGGGACAAATATGAACACTGAAGCTTTCTTT

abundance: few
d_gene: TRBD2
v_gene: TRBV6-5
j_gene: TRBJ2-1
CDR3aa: CASSYLSGGAHEQFF
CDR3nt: TGTGCCAGCAGTTATCTGAGCGGGGGGGCGCATGAGCAGTTCTTC

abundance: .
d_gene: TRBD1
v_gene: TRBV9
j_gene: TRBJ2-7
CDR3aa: CASSVDRYRGSEQYF
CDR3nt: TGTGCCAGCAGCGTAGATAGGTACAGGGGGAGTGAGCAGTACTTC

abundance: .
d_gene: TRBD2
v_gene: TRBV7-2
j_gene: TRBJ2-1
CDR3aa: CASREAGDNEQFF
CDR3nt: TGTGCCAGCAGAGAAGCGGGGGACAATGAGCAGTTCTTC

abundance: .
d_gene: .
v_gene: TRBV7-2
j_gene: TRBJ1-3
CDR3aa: CASSAGLWAAGNTIYF
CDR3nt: TGTGCCAGCAGCGCTGGACTATGGGCGGCAGGAAACACCATATATTTT